The table lists the clone carrying this T cell receptor (beta chain) with many counts. Its specificity is not known. Time point here: persistent/refractory GD, antithyroid drugs over 5 years with positive TRAb. PBMCs provided the RNA from which the TCR library was made. The sample belongs to a study of regulatory T cells in long-lasting Graves disease. Study findings and constraints: Accuracy was perhaps lowered by the small sample size. Segments TRBV28, TRBJ1-2 and TRBJ2-5 showed preferential usage in persistent disease.

From germline, CDR1 is MNHEY and CDR2 SVGAGI. The V and J ends lost 4 bases and 3 bases respectively, with 19 bases between them. The CDR3 has 16 amino acids. CDR3-region Arm-PCR and iRepertoire HTBI primers produced the TCR beta libraries. MiXCR, run by TCRdb on the multiplex PCR reads, gives a single entry per CDR3 protein. The sample lists about half a million distinct CDR3 sequences, 22% seen once, with around 13% in the top ten. The clonotype comes from a female donor with Graves disease. Sequences were derived from peripheral blood mononuclear cells (PBMCs), sampled when the disease was refractory, from a patient treated with antithyroid drugs. This chain joins TRBV6-5 and TRBJ2-7; D may be TRBD2 (5 bases). Here the CDR3 reads CASSSAPEGANYEQYF. The CDR3 DNA reads TGTGCCAGCAGTTCCGCCCCTGAGGGCGCAAACTACGAGCAGTACTTC.